A selection of T cell receptor beta chains follows, all from one sample in a study of CD8 T cells in Susac syndrome. From the immunoSEQ multiplex PCR reads, TCRdb called clonotypes with MiXCR, one entry per CDR3 protein. The table lists about 130,000 distinct CDR3 sequences, about 90% of them singletons. The sequenced sample consisted of CD8+ T cells from PBMCs. These receptors came from a human donor with multiple sclerosis. CDR3s include the opening cysteine and the closing phenylalanine or tryptophan. Each record gives: V gene, J gene, CDR3 protein.

>TRBV7-3|TRBJ1-1
CASSLNQANTEAFF
>TRBV19|TRBJ2-1
CASSTDGSYNEQFF
>TRBV6-2/TRBV6-3|TRBJ2-3
CASMESPSDTQYF
>TRBV29-1|TRBJ2-1
CSVELPLSSEQFF
>TRBV3-1|TRBJ1-5
CASSQDPGQNQPQHF
>TRBV7-9|TRBJ2-1
CASSLPGVRDNEQFF
>TRBV6-5|TRBJ2-7
CASSYSARELGEQYF
>TRBV7-9|TRBJ1-3
CASATTIRTAGNTIYF
>TRBV5-6|TRBJ2-7
CASSWGYEQYF
>TRBV12-3/TRBV12-4|TRBJ1-2
CASSEYRGYDYGYTF
>TRBV6-5|TRBJ2-5
CASSVGGETQYF
>TRBV19|TRBJ2-1
CASSYWEDNEQFF
>TRBV20-1|TRBJ2-5
CSATLKYQETQYF
>TRBV20-1|TRBJ2-3
CSARASGLLADTQYF
>TRBV7-9|TRBJ2-2
CASSPSENTGELFF
>TRBV20-1|TRBJ2-7
CSASPHSGLAGGLEQYF
>TRBV7-9|TRBJ2-5
CASSLILRGDQETQYF
>TRBV19|TRBJ2-7
CASGQVNSYEQYF
>TRBV7-9|TRBJ2-7
CAVGGESNEQYF
>TRBV20-1|TRBJ2-7
CSATGTATYEQYF